This TCR beta chain is drawn from a study of T cell responses to AZD1222 COVID-19 vaccine. Some clones are missing from TCRdb's copy, which holds only in-frame ones; the method was immunoSEQ multiplex PCR. This table has fewer than 180,000 clones, 94% appearing once. The source was peripheral blood, collected on day 0 of AZD1222 vaccination. This TCR derives from an adult in good health.

CDR3 sequence (DNA): TGTGCCAGCAGCCAACTTATACCCAACACCGGGGAGCTGTTTTTT. Protein: CASSQLIPNTGELFF. The chain employs TRBV14 and TRBJ2-2; D gene unclear. Per the germline V gene, CDR1 is SGHDN and CDR2 is FVKESK. This CDR3 is 15 amino acids long. The ends were cut back, 2 bases at V and 2 bases at J, with 9 bases in the middle.